The 16 T cell receptor beta chains below were found in one sample sequenced in a study of T cells in Graves' hyperthyroidism and ophthalmopathy. RNA transcripts provided the source from which TCR beta CDR3 regions were amplified. The primer set for the first-round RT-PCR of the TCR CDR3 was HTBI. Via MiXCR, TCRdb re-called the multiplex PCR reads, giving one row per CDR3 protein. The data show roughly 380,000 distinct CDR3 sequences, approximately 12% seen once. Sequencing input: blood. The origin of the receptors is a man aged 25 to 40 with Graves' hyperthyroidism that later progressed to Graves' ophthalmopathy.

The chain joins TRBV5-1 to TRBJ2-1, with a possible D match to TRBD2 (5 bases). The ends were cut back, 1 base at V and 4 bases at J, with 12 bases in the middle. Per the germline V gene, CDR1 is SGHRS and CDR2 is YFSETQ. The CDR3 loop spans 15 amino acids. CDR3: CASSLPNGLYNEQFF. CDR3 in DNA: TGCGCCAGCAGCTTGCCAAACGGACTTTACAATGAGCAGTTCTTC.

This clonotype was observed many times. The chain links TRBV7-9 to TRBJ1-5; D call uncertain. CDR3 size: 16 residues. V was pared by 2 bases and J by 7 bases, with 18 bases between. Germline V gene sequence: CDR1 SEHNR, CDR2 FQNEAQ (reference sequence). The CDR3 reads CASSLISGGLSQPQHF. The DNA of the CDR3 is TGTGCCAGCAGCTTAATTTCTGGCGGCCTAAGCCAGCCCCAGCATTTT.

This clonotype was seen only a few times. The CDR3 DNA reads as TGTGCCAGTAGTCCCTGGCGGGGGGTTGTTTACAATGAGCAGTTCTTC. Protein product: CASSPWRGVVYNEQFF. V and J are TRBV19 and TRBJ2-1, with TRBD2 identical over 8 bases. This CDR3 has 16 residues. Unmatched junction bases numbered 10, after V lost 5 bases and J lost 4 bases. Germline V gene lookup returns CDR1 LNHDA and CDR2 SQIVND (reference sequence).

Ten or more counts support this clonotype. Here the CDR3 DNA reads TGTGCCAGCAGTACCCCCGGACAGGGCCCGGAGACCCAGTACTTC. This sequence encodes CASSTPGQGPETQYF. This chain joins TRBV12-3 or TRBV12-4 and TRBJ2-5, with 8 bases fitting TRBD1. V trimming: 5 bases; J trimming: 5 bases; junction bases outside the gene matches: 10. This CDR3 is built from 15 residues.

CDR3 bases: TGTGCCAGCAGAAAGGCCGGGTACGGTGGCGAGCAGTACTTC. Its translation is CASRKAGYGGEQYF. V is TRBV6-2 or TRBV6-3 and J is TRBJ2-7, with no clear D. In germline, CDR1 is MNHEY, CDR2 SVGEGT. The V gene lost 6 bases and the J gene lost 6 bases, with 18 bases spanning the gap. The CDR3 totals 14 residues.

The chain recombines TRBV4-1 with TRBJ1-3; maybe TRBD1 (5 bases). Germline values: CDR1 MGHRA, CDR2 YSYEKL. With 0 bases removed from V and 2 bases from J, the gap between germline ends came to 8 bases. The CDR3 totals 15 residues. CDR3 DNA sequence: TGCGCCAGCAGCCAAGATAGGGGAACTGGAAACACCATATATTTT. Translating it yields CASSQDRGTGNTIYF.

This clonotype occurred a few times. The chain links TRBV30 to TRBJ2-4; maybe TRBD2 (6 bases). The CDR3 consists of 13 residues. Trimming took off 4 bases at V and 6 bases at J, with 13 bases between the two ends. The germline CDR1 and CDR2 sequences are GTSNPN and SVGIG (reference sequence). The CDR3 loop is CAWKIRGRNIQYF. CDR3 nucleotide sequence: TGTGCCTGGAAGATCCGGGGGAGAAACATTCAGTACTTC. Together with reference TRBV30 and TRBJ2-4, the CDR3 gives the full variable domain: SQTIHQWPATLVQPVGSPLSLECTVEGTSNPNLYWYRQAAGRGLQLLFYSVGIGQISSEVPQNLSASRPQDRQFILSSKKLLLSDSGFYLCAWKIRGRNIQYFGAGTRLSVL.

This clonotype has ten or more counts. This CDR3 reads CASTRQIPLQGRNYGYTF. The CDR3 DNA reads as TGTGCCAGCACCCGACAGATACCCCTACAGGGGAGGAACTATGGCTACACCTTC. This rearrangement joins TRBV6-1 to TRBJ1-2; 7 nucleotides match TRBD1. This CDR3 is built from 18 residues. Germline V lookup: CDR1 MNHNS, CDR2 SASEGT. V lost 7 bases and J lost 2; bases outside the gene matches: 19.

This clonotype was detected ten times or more. The chain joins TRBV6-1 to TRBJ2-3; 9 bases agree with TRBD2. CDR1 MNHNS and CDR2 SASEGT come from the germline V gene. V lost 4 bases to trimming and J lost 7 bases; unmatched junction nucleotides: 6. The CDR3 has 14 amino acids. CDR3 protein: CASSGGTSRYTQYF. CDR3 sequence (DNA): TGTGCCAGCAGTGGAGGGACTAGCAGATATACGCAGTATTTT.

The rearrangement joins TRBV6-5 to TRBJ2-7; tentatively, D is TRBD1 (6 bases). CDR3 length: 14 amino acids. V was shortened by 2 bases and J by 3 bases, with 11 bases between the two germline ends. Germline assignment: CDR1 MNHEY and CDR2 SVGAGI. The CDR3 DNA reads as TGTGCCAGCAGTTACGACTCAGGGGACTACGAGCAGTACTTC. Protein: CASSYDSGDYEQYF.

This clonotype was recorded many times. CDR3 nucleotides: TGTGCCAGCAGTTTATACACCCGGACAGTTGAAAAACTGTTTTTT. Protein: CASSLYTRTVEKLFF. The chain carries TRBV28 and TRBJ1-4; perhaps TRBD1 as D (6 bases). V was clipped by 1 base and J by 7 bases, with 13 bases between them. The germline gives CDR1 MDHEN, CDR2 SYDVKM. The CDR3 is made up of 15 amino acids. Combining the CDR3 with reference TRBV28 and TRBJ1-4 gives the whole variable domain DVKVTQSSRYLVKRTGEKVFLECVQDMDHENMFWYRQDPGLGLRLIYFSYDVKMKEKGDIPEGYSVSREKKERFSLILESASTNQTSMYLCASSLYTRTVEKLFFGSGTQLSVL.

Many counts were recorded for this clonotype. The chain carries TRBV15 and TRBJ2-5; D is perhaps TRBD2 (5 bases). With 5 bases removed from V and 4 bases from J, the gap between germline ends came to 8 bases. The length of the CDR3 is 12 residues. Germline V gene lookup returns CDR1 LNHNV and CDR2 YYDKDF (reference sequence). CDR3 amino acids: CATSGGGETQYF. DNA for the CDR3: TGTGCCACCAGCGGCGGAGGAGAGACCCAGTACTTC.

A note on this clonotype: This may come from a read error, since a much larger clone is one base off. The J gene is TRBJ1-2, the V gene TRBV20-1; a weak D match, TRBD1 (5 bases). CDR1 is DFQATT, CDR2 SNEGSKA, per germline (reference sequence). CDR3 length: 14 amino acids. The CDR3 nucleotides read TGCACTGCTAGAGAGGGACGGCTCAACTATGGCTACACCTTC. As protein: CTAREGRLNYGYTF.

This chain links TRBV12-3 or TRBV12-4 with TRBJ2-7; 10 positions match TRBD1. This CDR3 is built from 14 residues. V trimming: 3 bases; J trimming: 6 bases; junction bases outside the gene matches: 5. CDR3 sequence reads: CASSLVGQGGEQYF. The CDR3 DNA reads as TGTGCCAGCAGTTTGGTCGGACAGGGGGGCGAGCAGTACTTC.

The V call is TRBV5-1, the J call TRBJ2-5; D is tentatively TRBD1 or TRBD2 (5 bases each). CDR3 length: 14 residues. Germline V gene data show CDR1 as SGHRS and CDR2 as YFSETQ. The germline V and J ends were trimmed by 0 bases and 6 bases, with 12 bases remaining between them. CDR3 DNA sequence: TGCGCCAGCAGCTTGGACAGTGGGGGAAAGACCCAGTACTTC. It codes for CASSLDSGGKTQYF.

The table lists this clonotype with a few counts. This rearrangement joins TRBV19 to TRBJ1-6; D remains ambiguous. Germline lookup yields CDR1 LNHDA and CDR2 SQIVND (reference sequence). V lost 5 bases, J lost 2 bases, and 10 bases lay in between. This CDR3 is built from 15 residues. This CDR3 is CASSLPSAYNSPLHF. The CDR3 nucleotides read TGTGCCAGTAGTTTGCCGTCAGCCTATAATTCACCCCTCCACTTT.